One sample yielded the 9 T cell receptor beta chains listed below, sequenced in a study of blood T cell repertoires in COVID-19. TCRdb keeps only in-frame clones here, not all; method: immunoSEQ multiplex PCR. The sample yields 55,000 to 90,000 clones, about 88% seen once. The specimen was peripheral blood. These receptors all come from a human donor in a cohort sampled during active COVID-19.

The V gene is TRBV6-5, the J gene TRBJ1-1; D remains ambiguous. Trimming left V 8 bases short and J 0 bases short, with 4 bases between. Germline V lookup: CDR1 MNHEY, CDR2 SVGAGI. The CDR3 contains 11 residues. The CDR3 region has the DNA TGTGCCAGCCGGGTGAACACTGAAGCTTTCTTT. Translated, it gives CASRVNTEAFF.

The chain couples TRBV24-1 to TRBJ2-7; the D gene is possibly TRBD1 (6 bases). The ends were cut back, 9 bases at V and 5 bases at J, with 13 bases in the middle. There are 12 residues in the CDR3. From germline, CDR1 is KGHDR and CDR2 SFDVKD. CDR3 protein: CATGGEGDEQYF. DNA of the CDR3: TGTGCCACCGGCGGCGAGGGGGACGAGCAGTACTTC.

The CDR3: CASSEGMAGDTEAFF. CDR3 nucleotide sequence: TGTGCCAGCAGTGAAGGTATGGCGGGAGACACTGAAGCTTTCTTT. The V and J genes are TRBV2 and TRBJ1-1, with unresolved D. CDR1 and CDR2 from the germline V gene are SNHLY and FYNNEI. The CDR3 has 15 amino acids. The V gene lost 1 base and the J gene lost 3 bases, with 12 bases spanning the gap.

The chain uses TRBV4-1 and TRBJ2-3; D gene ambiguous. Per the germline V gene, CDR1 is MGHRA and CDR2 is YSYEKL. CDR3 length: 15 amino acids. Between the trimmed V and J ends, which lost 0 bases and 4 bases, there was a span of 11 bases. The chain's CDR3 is CASSQEYLSADTQYF. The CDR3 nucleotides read TGCGCCAGCAGCCAAGAGTATCTGAGCGCAGATACGCAGTATTTT.

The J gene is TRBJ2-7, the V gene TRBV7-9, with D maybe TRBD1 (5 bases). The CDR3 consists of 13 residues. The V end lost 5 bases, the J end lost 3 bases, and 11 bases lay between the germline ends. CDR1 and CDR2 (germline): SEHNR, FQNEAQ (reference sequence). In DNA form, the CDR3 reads TGTGCCAGCAGCACACCTCAGGGCTACGAGCAGTACTTC. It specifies CASSTPQGYEQYF.

DNA for the CDR3: TGTGCCAGCAAGCAAGGGGCAGGGAAGTTGCTGAGAGCCAAAGAGACCCAGTACTTC. Translation gives CASKQGAGKLLRAKETQYF. The chain carries TRBV21-1 and TRBJ2-5; TRBD1 was called by the table and not checked on the DNA. TRBV21-1 is a listed pseudogene. This CDR3 comprises 19 residues.

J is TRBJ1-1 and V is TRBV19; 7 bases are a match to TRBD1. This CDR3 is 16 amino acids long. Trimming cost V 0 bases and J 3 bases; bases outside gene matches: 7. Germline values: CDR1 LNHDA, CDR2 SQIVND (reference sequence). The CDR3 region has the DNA TGTGCCAGTAGTATAGACCTACAGGGGATGGACACTGAAGCTTTCTTT. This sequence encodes CASSIDLQGMDTEAFF. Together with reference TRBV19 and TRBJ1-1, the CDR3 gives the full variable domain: DGGITQSPKYLFRKEGQNVTLSCEQNLNHDAMYWYRQDPGQGLRLIYYSQIVNDFQKGDIAEGYSVSREKKESFPLTVTSAQKNPTAFYLCASSIDLQGMDTEAFFGQGTRLTVV.

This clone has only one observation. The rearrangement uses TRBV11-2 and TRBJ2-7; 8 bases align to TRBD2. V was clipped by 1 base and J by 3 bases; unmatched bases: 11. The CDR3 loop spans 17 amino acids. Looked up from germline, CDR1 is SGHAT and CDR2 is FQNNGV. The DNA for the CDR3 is TGTGCCAGCAGCTTAGGGTTCGGAGCGGGAGAGGGCTACGAGCAGTACTTC. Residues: CASSLGFGAGEGYEQYF.

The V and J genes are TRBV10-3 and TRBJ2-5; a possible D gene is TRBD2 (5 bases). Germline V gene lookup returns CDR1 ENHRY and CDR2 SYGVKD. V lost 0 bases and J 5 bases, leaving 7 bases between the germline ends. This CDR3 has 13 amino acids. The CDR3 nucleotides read TGTGCCATCAGTGAGTCAGGCGGGGAGACCCAGTACTTC. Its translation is CAISESGGETQYF.